This T cell receptor (beta chain) comes out of a study of blood T cells in healthy people across ages. Study conclusions and caveats: Versus aged donors, long-lived donors had higher diversity and more naive CD4+ cells.

Healthy individuals of Caucasian origin from Russia, aged roughly 6 to 100, served as donors. Extracted total RNA amounted to at least 6 micrograms for each sample. Alongside a J-beta primer mix, a sample-barcoded 5' primer served in a second PCR lasting about 7 to 12 cycles. Tagging of each cDNA molecule was performed by a template-switch adaptor with 12 random nucleotides. In TCRdb, the 5' RACE reads were re-called with MiXCR into one record per CDR3 protein. The sample shows approximately 1.5 million distinct CDR3 sequences, about 32% of them seen only once. This CDR3 has 18 residues. In germline, CDR1 is MNHEY, CDR2 SMNVEV (reference sequence). V was clipped by 0 bases and J by 2 bases, with 19 bases between them. With regard to this clonotype: What it binds is unknown.

The sample comprised blood. The sequence came from a woman aged 25-40 years in good health. The rearrangement links TRBV27 to TRBJ1-1; D remains unclear. CDR3 coding DNA: TGTGCCAGCAGTTTATCACTTCCGGGATATAGGGAAAACACTGAAGCTTTCTTT. Amino acids: CASSLSLPGYRENTEAFF.